The 16 T cell receptor beta chains given below trace back to one sample, sequenced in a study of cytomegalovirus exposure and HLA in healthy donors. The PCR had 60 Vbeta and 13 Jbeta primers. Sequencing used immunoSEQ multiplex PCR; TCRdb keeps in-frame clones, though not all of them. The table shows more than 200,000 clones, with around 76% occurring only once. Sample: PBMCs. These TCRs come from a man aged 35 to 55 in good health and CMV-seropositive.

The chain joins TRBV7-8 to TRBJ1-2, with D perhaps matching TRBD1 (5 bases). CDR3 length: 14 amino acids. The V and J ends lost 7 bases and 3 bases respectively, with 15 bases between them. Germline V lookup: CDR1 SGHVS, CDR2 FQNEAQ. CDR3 coding DNA: TGTGCCAGCACCCCCCGGTGGGGGGACTATGGCTACACCTTC. Its protein is CASTPRWGDYGYTF.

V usage is TRBV29-1 and J usage is TRBJ2-5; 8 bases match TRBD2. In germline, CDR1 is SQVTM, CDR2 ANQGSEA. The V and J ends lost 7 bases and 4 bases, in that order; junction bases with no gene match: 11. CDR3 length equals 14 residues. The CDR3 DNA reads TGCAGCGCCGACAGGTGGACTAGCTCAGAGACCCAGTACTTC. Translated, it gives CSADRWTSSETQYF. The full variable domain, rest sourced from reference TRBV29-1 and TRBJ2-5, is SAVISQKPSRDICQRGTSLTIQCQVDSQVTMMFWYRQQPGQSLTLIATANQGSEATYESGFVIDKFPISRPNLTFSTLTVSNMSPEDSSIYLCSADRWTSSETQYFGPGTRLLVL.

The chain carries TRBV25-1 and TRBJ2-1; 7 bases align to TRBD2. The germline gives CDR1 MGHDK, CDR2 SYGVNS. The V and J ends lost 4 bases and 5 bases, in that order; junction bases with no gene match: 11. The length of the CDR3 is 16 residues. In DNA, the CDR3 is TGTGCCAGCAGTGCCTTTGCGGGGGTTCGGCACAATGAGCAGTTCTTC. Residues: CASSAFAGVRHNEQFF.

The CDR3 region has the DNA TGTGCCAGCTCACCACGAACGGGGGATACCGGGGAGCTGTTTTTT. Encoded protein: CASSPRTGDTGELFF. The gene calls are TRBV18 and TRBJ2-2, with D possibly matching TRBD2 (6 bases). This CDR3 has 15 residues. V was trimmed by 1 base and J by 5 bases, leaving 11 bases between them. Germline CDR1 reads KGHSH; CDR2 reads LQKENI.

The chain combines TRBV2 with TRBJ1-1; TRBD1 matches at 9 bases. The CDR3 sequence is 15 residues long. V shed 7 bases and J 10 bases; nucleotides not matched to a gene: 16. Germline V gene sequence: CDR1 SNHLY, CDR2 FYNNEI. The CDR3 here is CASKIVQGAALGAFF. The CDR3 DNA follows: TGTGCCAGCAAGATTGTACAGGGGGCCGCCCTAGGAGCTTTCTTT.

For the CDR3, the DNA is TGTGCTACGGGGGGGCCGGCTAATGAAAAACTGTTTTTT. Translation gives CATGGPANEKLFF. This chain joins TRBV28 and TRBJ1-4, with D maybe TRBD1 (6 bases). Germline V gene sequence: CDR1 MDHEN, CDR2 SYDVKM. The CDR3 covers 13 residues.

This clone was seen a few times. The V call is TRBV7-3, the J call TRBJ2-1; tentatively, D is TRBD2 (5 bases). The CDR3 runs to 13 residues. Per the germline V gene, CDR1 is SGHTA and CDR2 is FQGTGA. V lost 5 bases and J 10 bases, leaving 15 bases between the germline ends. CDR3 in DNA: TGTGCCAGCAGCCCAGGACTCCGAGCGGAGCAGTTCTTC. Its translation: CASSPGLRAEQFF.

V usage is TRBV4-1 and J usage is TRBJ2-5, with D possibly matching TRBD2 (6 bases). V was trimmed by 7 bases and J by 1 base, leaving 16 bases between them. CDR1 and CDR2 (germline): MGHRA, YSYEKL. The length of the CDR3 is 15 residues. CDR3 loop: CASTIRQRAQETQYF. The CDR3 coding sequence is TGCGCCAGCACCATCAGACAGCGGGCCCAAGAGACCCAGTACTTC.

The CDR3 bases are TGTGCCAGTAGTTCGAGCCTCCGGGACAGGGGTTTGACCGGGGAGCTGTTTTTT. Amino acids: CASSSSLRDRGLTGELFF. V gene TRBV19 combines with J gene TRBJ2-2; the match to TRBD1 covers 10 bases. The germline CDR1 and CDR2 sequences are LNHDA and SQIVND (reference sequence). CDR3 length: 18 residues. Trimming at V came to 5 bases and at J to 5 bases, leaving 14 bases not matched to a gene.

The J gene is TRBJ1-5, the V gene TRBV18, with D unclear. Germline values: CDR1 KGHSH, CDR2 LQKENI. This CDR3 has 16 amino acids. Trimming left V 2 bases short and J 1 base short, with 12 bases between. The CDR3 region has the DNA TGTGCCAGCTCACCAAATAGCCTTCTCAGCAATCAGCCCCAGCATTTT. It specifies CASSPNSLLSNQPQHF. The whole variable domain, filled in from reference TRBV18 and TRBJ1-5, reads NAGVMQNPRHLVRRRGQEARLRCSPMKGHSHVYWYRQLPEEGLKFMVYLQKENIIDESGMPKERFSAEFPKEGPSILRIQQVVRGDSAAYFCASSPNSLLSNQPQHFGDGTRLSIL.

The chain uses TRBV7-7 and TRBJ2-5; 14 bases align to TRBD2. V lost 1 base, J lost 5 bases, and 6 bases stayed unmatched. Per the germline V gene, CDR1 is SSHAT and CDR2 is FNYEAQ (reference sequence). The CDR3 has 17 residues. CDR3 DNA sequence: TGTGCCAGCAGCTTAGTGGGGACTAGCGGGAGCGCGGAGACCCAGTACTTC. Protein product: CASSLVGTSGSAETQYF.

The genes are TRBV18 and TRBJ2-1; TRBD1 might be the D (5 bases). V was trimmed by 6 bases and J by 10 bases, leaving 13 bases between them. The CDR3 runs to 12 residues. The germline V gene has CDR1 KGHSH and CDR2 LQKENI. CDR3 nucleotide sequence: TGTGCCAGCTCTACAGGCCAAGGGGAGCAGTTCTTC. Protein product: CASSTGQGEQFF.

The rearrangement joins TRBV6-1 to TRBJ1-2; D remains unclear. The germline V gene has CDR1 MNHNS and CDR2 SASEGT. Trimming took 6 bases from V and 4 from J, leaving 12 bases between them. The CDR3 has 13 amino acids. CDR3: CASSDDGVYGYTF. DNA for the CDR3: TGTGCCAGCAGCGATGACGGAGTCTATGGCTACACCTTC.

The chain is built from TRBV7-2 and TRBJ1-2; weak D call: TRBD1 (6 bases). The germline CDR1 and CDR2 sequences are SGHTA and FQGNSA. The CDR3 spans 14 residues. V dropped 1 base and J dropped 5 bases, with 11 bases sitting between them. The CDR3 bases are TGTGCCAGCAGCTTAGTGCAGGGGAGTTATGGCTACACCTTC. Translation: CASSLVQGSYGYTF.

This rearrangement joins TRBV6-1 to TRBJ2-4; D is ambiguous. CDR3 size: 15 residues. Trimming stripped 5 bases from V and 3 bases from J, with 14 bases between. The germline gives CDR1 MNHNS, CDR2 SASEGT. DNA for the CDR3: TGTGCCAGCAGTAACTTATCTTCTGGCAAAAACATTCAGTACTTC. It yields the protein CASSNLSSGKNIQYF.

The rearrangement joins TRBV7-3 to TRBJ2-2, with D maybe TRBD2 (5 bases). V lost 5 bases and J lost 1, with 11 bases in between. The CDR3 contains 15 residues. CDR1 SGHTA and CDR2 FQGTGA come from the germline V gene. The CDR3 DNA reads as TGTGCCAGCAGCCCCCGGAGCGGGAACACCGGGGAGCTGTTTTTT. It translates to CASSPRSGNTGELFF. The complete variable domain, with remaining parts taken from reference TRBV7-3 and TRBJ2-2, reads GAGVSQTPSNKVTEKGKYVELRCDPISGHTALYWYRQSLGQGPEFLIYFQGTGAADDSGLPNDRFFAVRPEGSVSTLKIQRTERGDSAVYLCASSPRSGNTGELFFGEGSRLTVL.